The source of this T cell receptor (beta chain) is a study of blood T cell repertoires in COVID-19. Study-wide background: The United States, Italy and Spain provided the acute and convalescent COVID-19 samples. Nucleic acid was either cDNA or gDNA, and it came from T cells, B-cell-depleted T cells, or PBMCs.

Enrollment of patients from Seattle took place during active infection, with longitudinal follow-up. Profiling relied on immunoSEQ multiplex PCR, and the TCRdb table lists in-frame clones only, not all of them. The sample has about 350,000 clones, approximately 86% seen once. The CDR3 is 15 residues long. Per germline, CDR1 LNHDA and CDR2 SQIVND (reference sequence). The V and J ends lost 5 bases and 4 bases respectively, with 17 bases between them. The chain uses TRBV19 and TRBJ2-5, with TRBD2 as a possible D gene (5 bases). Sequenced material: peripheral blood. The receptor was isolated from a woman aged 60-75 years with COVID-19, enrolled during active disease. In DNA, the CDR3 is TGTGCCAGTAGTCCGCCCGGGAACCTCCGAGAGACCCAGTACTTC. It specifies CASSPPGNLRETQYF. The full variable domain, its missing parts supplied by reference TRBV19 and TRBJ2-5, is DGGITQSPKYLFRKEGQNVTLSCEQNLNHDAMYWYRQDPGQGLRLIYYSQIVNDFQKGDIAEGYSVSREKKESFPLTVTSAQKNPTAFYLCASSPPGNLRETQYFGPGTRLLVL.